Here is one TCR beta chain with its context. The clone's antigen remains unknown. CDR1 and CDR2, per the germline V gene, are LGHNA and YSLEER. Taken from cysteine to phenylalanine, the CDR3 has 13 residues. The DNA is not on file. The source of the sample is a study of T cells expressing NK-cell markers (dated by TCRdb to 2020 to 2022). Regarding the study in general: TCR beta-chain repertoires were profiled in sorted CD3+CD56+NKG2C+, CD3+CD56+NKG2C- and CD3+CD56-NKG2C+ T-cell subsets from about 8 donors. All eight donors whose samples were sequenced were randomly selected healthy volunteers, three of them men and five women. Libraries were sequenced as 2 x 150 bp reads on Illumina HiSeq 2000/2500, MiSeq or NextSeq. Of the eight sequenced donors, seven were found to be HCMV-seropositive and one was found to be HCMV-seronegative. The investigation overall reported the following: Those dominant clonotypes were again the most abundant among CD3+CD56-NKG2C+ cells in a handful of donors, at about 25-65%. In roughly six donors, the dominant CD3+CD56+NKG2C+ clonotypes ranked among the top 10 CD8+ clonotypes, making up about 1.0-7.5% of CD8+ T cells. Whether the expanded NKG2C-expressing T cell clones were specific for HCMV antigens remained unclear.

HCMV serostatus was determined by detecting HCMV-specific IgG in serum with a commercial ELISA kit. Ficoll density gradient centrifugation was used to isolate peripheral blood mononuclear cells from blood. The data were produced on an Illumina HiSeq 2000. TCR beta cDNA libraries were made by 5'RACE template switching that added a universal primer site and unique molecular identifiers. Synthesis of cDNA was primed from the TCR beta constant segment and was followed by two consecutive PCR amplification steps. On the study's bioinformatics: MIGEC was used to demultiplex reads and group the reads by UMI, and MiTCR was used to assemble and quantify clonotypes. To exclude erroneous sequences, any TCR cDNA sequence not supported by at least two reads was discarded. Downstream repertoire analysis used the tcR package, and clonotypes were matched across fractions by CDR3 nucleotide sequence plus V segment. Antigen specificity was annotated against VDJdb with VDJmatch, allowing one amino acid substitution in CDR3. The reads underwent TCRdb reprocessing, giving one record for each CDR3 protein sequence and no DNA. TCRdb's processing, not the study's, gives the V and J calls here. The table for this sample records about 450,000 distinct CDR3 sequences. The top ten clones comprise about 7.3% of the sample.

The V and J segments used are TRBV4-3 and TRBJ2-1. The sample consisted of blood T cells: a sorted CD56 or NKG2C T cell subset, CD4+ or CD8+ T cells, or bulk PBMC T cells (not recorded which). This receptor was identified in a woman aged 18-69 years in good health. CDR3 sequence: CASSQALIGEQFF.